This TCR beta chain comes out of a study of cytomegalovirus exposure and HLA in healthy donors (dated by TCRdb to about 2017). Regarding the research as a whole: An earlier analysis of 550 to 700 of the donors reported 250 to 300 Gb of sequence data and approximately 110 million unique TCR beta sequences from about 180 million T cells. Approximately 300 gigabases of sequencing data and 75 million to 85 million unique TCR sequences made up an early release that covered nearly 650 HLA-typed donors. The genetic ancestry cluster associated with self-reported Caucasian donors included about 81% of the 398 genotyped donors. The study aimed to test whether cataloging public T cell receptors could reveal signatures of past pathogen exposure. The study profiled the T cell repertoires of 550 to 700 subjects by immunosequencing and related them to cytomegalovirus serostatus. Besides the first cohort of 666 subjects, a separate validation cohort made up of roughly 120 different subjects was used. To predict cytomegalovirus infection status, the study brought together high-throughput TCR immunosequencing, statistical association of individual TCRs with disease status, and machine learning. A later analysis re-examined previously published TCR beta repertoires from more than 550 donors and added high-resolution HLA genotyping to investigate patterns of TCR occurrence. The later analysis used no new phenotypic data to find candidate immune exposures, relying instead on TCR beta sequences and their occurrence across donors. An earlier analysis of about 600 of the donors used high-throughput TCR beta sequencing to judge whether each TCR beta V gene segment behaved as functional or pseudogenic. Alongside the repertoire data, information on donor age, sex, ethnicity and CMV serostatus was compiled. In a later genetic analysis, genome-wide SNP genotypes for about 55% of the roughly 700 donors were used, and that subset was treated as a discovery cohort. All discovery cohort repertoires had been generated using a single sequencing platform. HLA typing covered class I and class II loci at four-digit resolution. Typing coverage varied by locus: roughly 629-630 donors for A, B, C, DRB1 and DQB1; approximately 560 for DQA1; more than 600 for DPA1; roughly 450 for DPB1. A handful of DR-DQ haplotypes were handled as single units for association and clustering because linkage in the cohort was strong. Among a few hundred genotyped donors of the cohort, an average of about 240,000 unique TCR beta nucleotide sequences were sequenced per donor, roughly 20% of them non-productive.

Summary of the overall study and its limitations: CMV serostatus was the only immune exposure information available for the cohort. A further reported finding was that TCR beta sequences accurately predicted the HLA-A and HLA-B alleles for most subjects in the first cohort. Broadly in line with IMGT annotations, most TCR beta V segments showed up in productive rearrangements about 87% or about 30% of the time in an earlier analysis of 450 to 750 of the donors. The authors suggested that the approach could potentially be generalized to other disease states and immunological phenotypes. A group of highly shared sequence variants was considered likely to be a technical artifact of the sequencing pipeline. Some IMGT-functional V segments, including TRBV6-2 and TRBV6-3, could not be distinguished by the 87-base-pair reads and were therefore excluded. At a false discovery rate of 0.05, a later analysis linked some 17,000 TCR beta sequences to specific HLA alleles. Because counts were too low, roughly 17 rarely observed V segments, including chromosome 9 orphons, were left out of the earlier analysis of 587 of the donors. Across donors, most TCR sequences were observed very rarely, whereas some public TCRs were present in many individuals. In a later genetic analysis, fewer N-insertions in productive TCRs were reported among donors in an Asian-associated ancestry cluster than the approximately 670-donor mean. In a later analysis, TCR association rates were found to vary across HLA loci, with the most associated TCRs seen for DRB1 alleles and the fewest for HLA-C alleles. The study gave a list of under 200 TCR beta chains associated with cytomegalovirus. In a later analysis, HLA-associated TCR beta chains showed more clonal expansion and lower generation probabilities than non-associated chains that were equally common. Sequencing depth was assumed to be roughly uniform across donors in the presence/absence analyses, though that assumption may not hold. Correlated functional status among segregating V segments might reflect linkage disequilibrium, but an unknown experimental factor could not be ruled out. Three of the identified cytomegalovirus-associated TCR beta chains were confirmed in vitro to be specific for cytomegalovirus antigens. Cytomegalovirus status was reported to be diagnosed by the classifier with high specificity and sensitivity in both the original and validation cohorts. V-gene and J-gene trimming of TCR beta chains was associated with a missense DCLRE1C variant in a later genetic analysis, and the association was replicated in an independent cohort. Most CMV-associated TCR beta chains appeared to be HLA-restricted in a later analysis, and the HLA associations seemed to be driven largely by CMV exposure. When HLA alleles, especially DR and DQ, strongly co-occurred, TCR associations were difficult to assign to individual alleles. Because some donors lacked HLA typing at each locus, the association tests relied only on the typed subset. The cohort was sequenced for TCR beta chains only, and without alpha or paired-chain data the features that could be detected were limited. A later analysis reported that several top co-occurrence clusters appeared linked to parvovirus B19, influenza, CMV and Epstein-Barr virus.

This clone was recorded a few times. Its specific antigen is unknown. Per-base quality was not reported, and no clone a single base away is much larger than it. The cohort comprised fewer than 700 healthy bone marrow donors. Cohort members were all nominally healthy when sampled, although unrecorded immune exposures were likely present. The donor was CMV seropositive and belonged to the group of 270 or so seropositive cohort members. Each donor provided a peripheral blood sample, and peripheral blood mononuclear cells were used for TCR beta sequencing. Genomic DNA was extracted from the blood cell samples with the Qiagen DNeasy Blood Extraction Kit. Libraries were prepared through the immunoSEQ multiplex PCR assay. A mixture of 60 forward primers for TCR Vbeta segments and 13 reverse primers for TCR Jbeta segments was used in the multiplex PCR. The CDR3 region of rearranged TCR beta genes was amplified from genomic DNA with a multiplex PCR assay. On the Illumina HiSeq System, the amplified TCR beta libraries were sequenced as 87-base-pair reads. For the original study's pipeline: A later analysis counted about 82 million unique TCR beta chains across the 640 or so repertoires, and around 12 million of these chains were shared by at least two donors. To remove PCR and sequencing errors, raw reads were error-corrected and collapsed into unique sequences using a nearest-neighbor algorithm that merged closely related sequences. V, D and J gene segments were assigned by aligning CDR3 sequences to IMGT reference sequences. For a sequence to be retained, a match of at least six nucleotides was required to both a V gene segment and a J gene segment. A rearrangement counted as productive if the CDR3 had no stop codons and remained in frame with V and J, and every other rearrangement counted as non-productive. Following IMGT convention, CDR3 was defined as the stretch from the second conserved V-encoded cysteine up to the conserved J-encoded phenylalanine. In an earlier analysis of some 550 of the donors, sequences lacking an unambiguous match to a single V gene segment were excluded. In an earlier analysis of 450 to 750 of the donors, a V segment was called functional when productive rearrangements were above 56.7%, and segregating when the standard deviation between donors exceeded 5%. A statistical classification framework was developed to diagnose cytomegalovirus status using the catalog of TCR beta chain sequences. In a later analysis, V and J genes were assigned by comparing TCR nucleotide sequences against IMGT/GENE-DB human TR gene sequences. In a later analysis, CDR3 sequences and most-parsimonious VDJ recombination scenarios were assigned using the TCRdist pipeline. In a later analysis, each TCR beta chain was defined by its CDR3 amino acid sequence together with its V-gene family, and reads lacking a unique V-gene family were excluded. In a later analysis, approximately 590 highly shared, low-generation-probability nucleotide sequences were removed to address suspected cross-contamination and a sequencing artifact. For each public chain, a later analysis derived a clonal expansion index from normalized ranks of inferred template counts within each repertoire. Generation probabilities in a later analysis came from a VDJ recombination model fitted to out-of-frame rearrangements, and those results were checked against IGoR. Hypergeometric tests were used in a later analysis to score TCR-TCR, TCR-HLA and TCR-CMV co-occurrence, with a repertoire-size bias correction applied to the TCR pairs. A later analysis estimated false discovery rates by permuting HLA or CMV assignments 20 times. In a later analysis, co-occurring TCRs were grouped using DBSCAN, with TCRdist sequence similarity added in when clustering inside HLA-allele-positive subsets. Co-occurrence clustering excluded repertoires with fewer than 30,000 or more than 120,000 public chains, plus five with anomalous nucleotide sharing. TCRdb provides this immuneACCESS table in a form limited to in-frame rearrangements. Some clones are lacking; in checked studies, under half of them reflect an unresolved V gene, and why the rest are absent is not known. Clone size and V and J calls were adopted from that table, with D and trimming inferred from the DNA. The sample has 150,000 or so clones on record, around 80% of them singletons. The top ten hold 7.5% to 9% of the sample.

From the germline V gene, CDR1 is SGDLS and CDR2 is YYNGEE. The CDR3 has 14 amino acids, counting the end cysteine and phenylalanine. This entry keeps only the CDR3 DNA: 42 bases, framed from base 1. Trimming takes 4 bases from V and 1 base from J, and the germline ends sit 12 bases apart. The origin of this receptor is a male donor in good health and CMV-seropositive. The V and J segments used are TRBV9 and TRBJ2-7; possibly the D gene is TRBD1, per 5 matching bases. Material: PBMCs. DNA sequence: TGTGCCAGCAGCCCTCGACAGTCTTCCTACGAGCAGTACTTC. Translated, it gives CASSPRQSSYEQYF. The reference TRBV9 and TRBJ2-7 proteins fill in what lies around the CDR3, so the full variable domain reads DSGVTQTPKHLITATGQRVTLRCSPRSGDLSVYWYQQSLDQGLQFLIQYYNGEERAKGNILERFSAQQFPDLHSELNLSSLELGDSALYFCASSPRQSSYEQYFGPGTRLTVT.